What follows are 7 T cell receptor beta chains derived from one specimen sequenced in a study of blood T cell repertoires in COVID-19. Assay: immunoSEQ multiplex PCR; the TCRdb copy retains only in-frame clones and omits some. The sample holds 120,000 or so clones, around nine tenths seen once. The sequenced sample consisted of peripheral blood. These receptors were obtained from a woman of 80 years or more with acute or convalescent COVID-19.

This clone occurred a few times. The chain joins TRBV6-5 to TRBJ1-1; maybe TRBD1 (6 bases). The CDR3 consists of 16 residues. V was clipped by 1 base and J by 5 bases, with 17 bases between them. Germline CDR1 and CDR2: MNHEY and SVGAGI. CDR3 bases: TGTGCCAGCAGTTACTTCCCCCCAGGGCAGGGGACTGAAGCTTTCTTT. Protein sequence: CASSYFPPGQGTEAFF.

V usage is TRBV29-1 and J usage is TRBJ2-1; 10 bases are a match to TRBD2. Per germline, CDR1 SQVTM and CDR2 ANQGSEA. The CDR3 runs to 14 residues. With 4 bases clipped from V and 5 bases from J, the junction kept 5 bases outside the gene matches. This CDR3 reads CSVVLAGDHNEQFF. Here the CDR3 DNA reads TGCAGCGTTGTGCTAGCGGGAGATCACAATGAGCAGTTCTTC.

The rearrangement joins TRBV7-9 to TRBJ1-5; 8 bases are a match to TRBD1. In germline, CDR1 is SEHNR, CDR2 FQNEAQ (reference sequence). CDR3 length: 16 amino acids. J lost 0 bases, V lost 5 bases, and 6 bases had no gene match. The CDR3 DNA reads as TGTGCCAGCAGCGCCTGGACAGGGAATAGCAATCAGCCCCAGCATTTT. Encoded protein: CASSAWTGNSNQPQHF.

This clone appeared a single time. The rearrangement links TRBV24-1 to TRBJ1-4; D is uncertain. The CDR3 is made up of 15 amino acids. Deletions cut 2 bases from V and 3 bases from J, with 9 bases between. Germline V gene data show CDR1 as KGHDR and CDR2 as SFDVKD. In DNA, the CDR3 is TGTGCCACCAGTGATTCAGGTTCAGCTAATGAAAAACTGTTTTTT. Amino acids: CATSDSGSANEKLFF.

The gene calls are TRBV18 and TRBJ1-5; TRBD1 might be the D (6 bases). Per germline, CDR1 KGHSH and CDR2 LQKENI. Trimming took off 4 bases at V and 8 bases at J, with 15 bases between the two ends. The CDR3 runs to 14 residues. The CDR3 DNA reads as TGTGCCAGCTCACTACAGGGTAGCAAGGAGCCCCAGCATTTT. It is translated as CASSLQGSKEPQHF.

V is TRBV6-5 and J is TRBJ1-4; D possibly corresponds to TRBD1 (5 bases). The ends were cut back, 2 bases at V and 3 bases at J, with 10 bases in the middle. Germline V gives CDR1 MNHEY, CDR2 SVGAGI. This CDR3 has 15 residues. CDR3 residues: CASSYSPGPNEKLFF. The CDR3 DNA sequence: TGTGCCAGCAGTTACAGTCCAGGGCCTAATGAAAAACTGTTTTTT.

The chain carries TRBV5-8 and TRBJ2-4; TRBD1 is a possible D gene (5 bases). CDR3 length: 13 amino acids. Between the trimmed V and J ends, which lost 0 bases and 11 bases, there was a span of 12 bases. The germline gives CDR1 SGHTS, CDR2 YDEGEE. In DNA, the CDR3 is TGTGCCAGCAGCTTGGGGCAGGGCCCGTTTCAGTACTTC. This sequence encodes CASSLGQGPFQYF. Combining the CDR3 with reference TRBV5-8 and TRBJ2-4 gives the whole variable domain EAGVTQSPTHLIKTRGQQATLRCSPISGHTSVYWYQQALGLGLQFLLWYDEGEERNRGNFPPRFSGRQFPNYSSELNVNALELEDSALYLCASSLGQGPFQYFGAGTRLSVL.